This T cell receptor beta chain was identified in a study of blood T cell repertoires in COVID-19. For the study at large: There were acute and convalescent COVID-19 samples, and they came from the United States, Italy and Spain. The analysed material was cDNA or gDNA that came from T cells, B-cell-depleted T cells, or PBMCs.

V lost 4 bases and J 0 bases, leaving 8 bases between the germline ends. The CDR3 has 13 residues. Germline-derived CDR1 and CDR2 are SGHRS and YFSETQ. Authors' analysis steps: Reference gene primer amplification gave nucleated cell count estimates. Only in-frame clones appear in the TCRdb table, and some are missing; sequencing was by immunoSEQ multiplex PCR. V, J and clone size derive from that table, while D and trimming were established from the DNA sequence. The table has approximately 150,000 clones, around 90% seen once; the top ten hold roughly 4%. This clone was seen only once. This clonotype was obtained from a woman aged 55-70 years with active or convalescent COVID-19. The specimen sequenced was peripheral blood. This rearrangement joins TRBV5-1 to TRBJ2-7; D is ambiguous. The CDR3 is CASSPHNSYEQYF. The CDR3 DNA sequence: TGCGCCAGCAGCCCGCACAACTCCTACGAGCAGTACTTC.